This entry describes one TCR beta chain. This sample is part of a study of blood T cell repertoires in COVID-19. The CDR3 has 11 amino acids. Germline V gene lookup returns CDR1 LGHDT and CDR2 YNNKEL (reference sequence). V was pared by 4 bases and J by 8 bases, with 5 bases between. Authors' analysis steps: Amplified reference gene primers provided the basis for estimating nucleated cell counts. Assay: immunoSEQ multiplex PCR; the TCRdb copy retains only in-frame clones and omits some. V, J and clone size derive from that table, while D and trimming were established from the DNA sequence. The sample lists more than 150,000 clones; about nine tenths were seen once.

Material: peripheral blood. The rearrangement uses TRBV3-1 (or the pseudogene TRBV3-2) and TRBJ2-2; D remains ambiguous. The sequence derives from a man aged 35 to 55 with acute or convalescent COVID-19. CDR3: CASSRSGELFF. The CDR3 DNA reads as TGTGCCAGCAGCCGTAGTGGGGAGCTGTTTTTT.